The clone carrying this T cell receptor beta chain was seen ten or more times. Its cognate antigen is unknown. This sample was taken from a study of molecular identifiers for immune sequencing clone quantification. Study-level results: Whereas naive cells kept under 1% of molecules in clones above 20 RNA copies, such clones held over 99% in effectors.

The CDR3 extends over 16 amino acids. The germline V and J ends were trimmed by 3 bases and 1 base, with 15 bases remaining between them. CDR1 is MNHNS and CDR2 is SASEGT in the germline V gene. A CD8+CD4-CCR7+CD45RA+ phenotype served as the sorting definition for naive CD8 T cells. Previously described methods and listed TCR primers were employed for the bulk TCR libraries. TCRdb independently ran MiXCR on the PCR reads; one entry per CDR3 protein. The sample has approximately 590,000 distinct CDR3 sequences; 25% are singletons. The V gene is TRBV6-1, the J gene TRBJ1-1; tentatively, D is TRBD1 (6 bases). This receptor was identified in a human donor in good health. Some libraries in this study had Jurkat cell RNA spiked in. Sequenced: naive CD8+ T cells from blood, with Jurkat cell RNA spiked in. Subset reported: FACS-sorted CD8+CD4-CCR7+CD45RA+ naive T cells. In DNA, the CDR3 is TGTGCCAGCAGTGATGTCGGTTGGGGGCAGAACACTGAAGCTTTCTTT. Amino acids: CASSDVGWGQNTEAFF.